A single sample is the source of the 10 T cell receptor beta chains below, sequenced in a study of shared clonotypes between healthy human individuals. Naive CD8 cells, CD45RO-negative and positively selected for CCR7, excluded terminally differentiated effector memory CD45RA+ cells. Sequencing used immunoSEQ multiplex PCR; TCRdb keeps in-frame clones, though not all of them. This table holds hundreds of thousands of clones, 90% to 97% found once. The specimen sequenced was naive CD8+ T cells sorted from blood. The receptors were gathered from a man aged 25-45 years in good health.

The count of this clone is one. The chain is built from TRBV6-5 and TRBJ2-5, with 10 positions matching TRBD1. The CDR3 is 15 amino acids. CDR1 and CDR2 (germline): MNHEY, SVGAGI. V dropped 6 bases and J dropped 3; count of bases not matched to a gene: 7. CDR3 region: CASRRDRGIEETQYF. DNA for the CDR3: TGTGCCAGCAGACGGGACAGGGGTATAGAAGAGACCCAGTACTTC.

The V call is TRBV29-1, the J call TRBJ2-7, with 11 positions matching TRBD2. CDR3 length equals 13 residues. V was pared by 3 bases and J by 4 bases, with 2 bases of the junction left unmatched. CDR1 is SQVTM and CDR2 is ANQGSEA in the germline V gene. The CDR3 DNA sequence: TGCAGCGTTGAGACTAGCGGGATATACGAGCAGTACTTC. It yields the protein CSVETSGIYEQYF.

The CDR3 spells CASSLSVNYEQYF. CDR3 coding DNA: TGTGCCAGCAGCTTGTCCGTGAACTACGAGCAGTACTTC. The V call is TRBV5-5, the J call TRBJ2-7; D is undetermined. The germline V gene encodes CDR1 SGHKS and CDR2 YYEKEE (reference sequence). The V and J ends lost 1 base and 3 bases respectively, with 8 bases between them. The CDR3 runs to 13 residues.

CDR3 coding DNA: TGTGCCTGGAGTTCGGGATCGGGATCGAATGAGCAGTTCTTC. Its translation: CAWSSGSGSNEQFF. The gene calls are TRBV30 and TRBJ2-1; perhaps TRBD2 as D (5 bases). Trimming cost V 2 bases and J 7 bases, with 15 bases left between them. The germline V gene has CDR1 GTSNPN and CDR2 SVGIG (reference sequence). This CDR3 region has 14 residues.

J is TRBJ1-1 and V is TRBV7-9; the D gene is possibly TRBD1 (6 bases). Trimming cost V 5 bases and J 1 base, with 17 bases left between them. CDR1 and CDR2 (germline): SEHNR, FQNEAQ (reference sequence). The CDR3 sequence is 16 residues long. CDR3 coding DNA: TGTGCCAGCAGCACAACTAGACAGGATAAGAACACTGAAGCTTTCTTT. Translating gives CASSTTRQDKNTEAFF. The whole variable domain, remainder taken from reference TRBV7-9 and TRBJ1-1, is DTGVSQNPRHKITKRGQNVTFRCDPISEHNRLYWYRQTLGQGPEFLTYFQNEAQLEKSRLLSDRFSAERPKGSFSTLEIQRTEQGDSAMYLCASSTTRQDKNTEAFFGQGTRLTVV.

V usage is TRBV10-2 and J usage is TRBJ2-7; TRBD1 agrees at 8 bases. The CDR3 runs 11 residues. V dropped 6 bases and J dropped 6; count of bases not matched to a gene: 1. Germline lookup yields CDR1 WSHSY and CDR2 SAAADI. In DNA form, the CDR3 reads TGCGCCAGCAGACAGGGGGGCGAGCAGTACTTC. Protein: CASRQGGEQYF.

The rearrangement links TRBV5-1 to TRBJ2-7, with D possibly matching TRBD1 (5 bases). This CDR3 contains 14 residues. The V end was cut by 1 base, the J end by 3 bases, with 11 bases between. From germline, CDR1 is SGHRS and CDR2 YFSETQ. The CDR3 here is CASSLIGHNYEQYF. The CDR3 bases are TGCGCCAGCAGCTTGATTGGACACAACTACGAGCAGTACTTC.

The V and J genes are TRBV18 and TRBJ2-5; 10 bases are shared with TRBD1. The germline V gene encodes CDR1 KGHSH and CDR2 LQKENI. The trim removed 0 bases at V and 4 bases at J, leaving 5 bases unmatched. The CDR3 length is 16 residues. CDR3 region: CASSPPTGGVGETQYF. The CDR3 DNA follows: TGTGCCAGCTCACCACCGACAGGGGGCGTCGGAGAGACCCAGTACTTC.

V gene TRBV7-9 combines with J gene TRBJ1-1; the D gene is possibly TRBD1 (6 bases). There are 16 residues in the CDR3. Trimming removed 4 bases from V and 3 bases from J, with 18 bases in between. In germline, CDR1 is SEHNR, CDR2 FQNEAQ (reference sequence). In nucleotides, the CDR3 is TGTGCCAGCAGCTCCGGATTGACAGGATTCTACACTGAAGCTTTCTTT. Protein sequence: CASSSGLTGFYTEAFF.

The gene calls are TRBV6-5 and TRBJ2-2; D remains unclear. The V gene lost 6 bases and the J gene lost 4 bases, with 3 bases spanning the gap. This CDR3 is 11 amino acids long. CDR1 MNHEY and CDR2 SVGAGI come from the germline V gene. This CDR3 is CASRSTGELFF. CDR3 coding DNA: TGTGCCAGCAGGAGCACCGGGGAGCTGTTTTTT.